The rows below give T cell receptor beta chains drawn from one sample of a study of blood T cell repertoires in COVID-19. Assay used: immunoSEQ multiplex PCR; TCRdb lists only in-frame clones, some missing. In the table there are roughly 180,000 clones, about 83% of which are singletons. Material for sequencing was peripheral blood. These receptors all stem from a man aged 40-49 years who had recovered from COVID-19. The CDR3 runs from the conserved cysteine through the conserved F or W. D genes are given only for firm matches. Rows may omit the clone size; those that give it use once, few, many or a size class.

TRBJ2-1	.	TRBV7-8	.	TGTGCCAGCAGCCGTACTGCCGCACATGAGCAGTTCTTC	CASSRTAAHEQFF
TRBJ1-3	few	TRBV19	.	TGTGCCAGTAGTATGGATGGGGCGGCTGGAAACACCATATATTTT	CASSMDGAAGNTIYF
TRBJ2-1	.	TRBV11-1	TRBD1	TGTGCCAGCAGCTTAGACAGGGGGCGAAATGATGAGCAGTTCTTC	CASSLDRGRNDEQFF
TRBJ1-6	.	TRBV12-3/TRBV12-4	.	TGTGCCAGCAGTTTCGGGAATTCACCCCTCCACTTT	CASSFGNSPLHF
TRBJ2-1	.	TRBV7-3	TRBD2	TGTGCCAGCAGCTCGACTAGCGGGAGCGATGAGCAGTTCTTC	CASSSTSGSDEQFF
TRBJ2-2	.	TRBV30	.	TGTGCCTGGAGTGTTCGACTAGACGGCGCCGGGGAGCTGTTTTTT	CAWSVRLDGAGELFF
TRBJ1-3	.	TRBV5-1	TRBD1	TGCGCCAGCTACCAGGGGGGCCCCCTAGGTGGAAACACCATATATTTT	CASYQGGPLGGNTIYF
TRBJ2-7	once	TRBV7-2	.	TGTGCCAGCAGCCTAGGGGGAGGCTCCTACGAGCAGTACTTC	CASSLGGGSYEQYF
TRBJ1-6	.	TRBV13	TRBD1	TGTGCCAGCAGCCCGGGACAGGGCCCACCCCTCCACTTT	CASSPGQGPPLHF
TRBJ2-5	.	TRBV6-2/TRBV6-3	TRBD1	TGTGCCAGCAGCCCCTGGGACAGGGGCCGTTCGAGGGACTTC	CASSPWDRGRSRDF
TRBJ1-1	few	TRBV4-1	.	TGCGCCAGCAGCCAAGAAGGGGGGGTTTTCGCTTTCTTT	CASSQEGGVFAFF
TRBJ1-2	.	TRBV28	TRBD1	TGTGCCACGGTACAGGGGGTCGGATATGGCTACACCTTC	CATVQGVGYGYTF
TRBJ2-1	.	TRBV20-1	.	TGCAGTGCTAGACAGACATCCAGGCCGTTCTTC	CSARQTSRPFF
TRBJ1-1	.	TRBV7-8	.	TGTGCCAGCAGCCTCCCAGGGAACACTGAAGCTTTCTTT	CASSLPGNTEAFF
TRBJ2-3	.	TRBV18	.	TGTGCCAGCTCACCACCAGGACTAAGAAGAGATACGCAGTATTTT	CASSPPGLRRDTQYF
TRBJ2-1	.	TRBV5-1	.	TGCGCCAGCAGCCCAAACACCGACAATGAGCAGTTCTTC	CASSPNTDNEQFF
TRBJ2-3	once	TRBV4-1	TRBD2	TGCGCCAGCAGCCAAACCCCGCTAGCGGGGTGGGATACGCAGTATTTT	CASSQTPLAGWDTQYF
TRBJ2-2	.	TRBV7-3	TRBD1	TGTGCCAGCAGCTCGGAATCAGGGGGCGGTTGGACCGGGGAGCTGTTTTTT	CASSSESGGGWTGELFF
TRBJ2-3	.	TRBV20-1	.	TGCAGTGCTTTTCAGGGAAATCCGCAGTATTTT	CSAFQGNPQYF
TRBJ2-6	.	TRBV9	.	TGTGCCAGCAGTACGGGTGGGGCCAACGTCCTGACTTTC	CASSTGGANVLTF
TRBJ1-1	.	TRBV5-6	.	TGTGCCAGCAGCTTTTTTAAATATGAAGCTTTCTTT	CASSFFKYEAFF
TRBJ2-7	.	TRBV5-4	TRBD2	TGTGCCAGCAGCTTAACTAGCGGCCACGAGCAGTACTTC	CASSLTSGHEQYF
TRBJ2-5	.	TRBV3-1/TRBV3-2	.	TGTGCCAGCAGCCAAAGACAGCAAGAGACCCAGTACTTC	CASSQRQQETQYF
TRBJ2-7	.	TRBV7-3	TRBD1	TGTGCCAGCAGCACCTCCGGGACAGGGTCCTACGAGCAGTACTTC	CASSTSGTGSYEQYF
TRBJ2-5	.	TRBV7-9	.	TGTGCCAGCATGGCAGGGAATGGGGAGACCCAGTACTTC	CASMAGNGETQYF
TRBJ1-6	many	TRBV19	.	TGTGCCAGTAGTGCGAATTCACCCCTCCACTTT	CASSANSPLHF
TRBJ2-7	.	TRBV7-9	TRBD1	TGTGCCAGCAGCTCCGGGACAGGGCCAAACGAGCAGTACTTC	CASSSGTGPNEQYF
TRBJ2-7	.	TRBV19	TRBD1	TGTGCCAGTAGTCCCCTACAGGGGGGCGAGCAGTACTTC	CASSPLQGGEQYF
TRBJ1-4	once	TRBV2	TRBD1	TGTGCCAGCAGTTTGGACAGGGCGACTAATGAAAAACTGTTTTTT	CASSLDRATNEKLFF
TRBJ2-1	.	TRBV5-1	.	TGCGCCAGCAGCTCGGGACTCAGCAATGAGCAGTTCTTC	CASSSGLSNEQFF
TRBJ2-2	.	TRBV7-6	.	TGTGCCAGCAGCTTAGCGGAGGCAGGCACCGGGGAGCTGTTTTTT	CASSLAEAGTGELFF
TRBJ2-1	.	TRBV24-1	TRBD1	TGTGCCACCAGGGGACAGCGCTACGATGAGCAGTTCTTC	CATRGQRYDEQFF
TRBJ2-1	.	TRBV2	TRBD2	TGTGCCAGCAGTCCCCGGGACTATGTCAATGAGCAGTTCTTC	CASSPRDYVNEQFF
TRBJ2-7	.	TRBV4-1	TRBD1	TGCGCCAGCAGCCAAGGAGGGGGCAGCTCCTACGAGCAGTACTTC	CASSQGGGSSYEQYF
TRBJ2-7	.	TRBV23-1	TRBD1	TGCGCCAGCGGGGGACAGTGCCTCTCCTACGAGCAGTACTTC	CASGGQCLSYEQYF
TRBJ2-1	.	TRBV13	.	TGTGCCAGCATGGGGCCACAACATGAGCAGTTCTTC	CASMGPQHEQFF
TRBJ2-7	.	TRBV6-1	TRBD1	TGTGCCAGCAGTGAACAGGGGGACGAGCAGTACTTC	CASSEQGDEQYF
TRBJ2-7	few	TRBV20-1	.	TGCAGTGCTAGACCAGGTGAAGAGCAGTACTTC	CSARPGEEQYF
TRBJ2-7	.	TRBV14	TRBD2	TGTGCCAGCAGCCCCCCCTGGGGGGGAGAGCAGTACTTC	CASSPPWGGEQYF
TRBJ2-2	.	TRBV2	TRBD1	TGTGCCAGCAGCGATTACAGGGGGCTAGGTGCCGGGGAGCTGTTTTTT	CASSDYRGLGAGELFF
TRBJ1-1	.	TRBV2	.	TGTGCCAGCAAGGGGAATCGGGCTTTCTTT	CASKGNRAFF
TRBJ2-1	.	TRBV19	.	TGTGCCAGTAGTAATGAGGTCGGCAGCAATGAGCAGTTCTTC	CASSNEVGSNEQFF
TRBJ1-5	.	TRBV7-2	.	TGTGCCAGCAGCTTAGACAACGTAAATCAGCCCCAGCATTTT	CASSLDNVNQPQHF
TRBJ2-7	.	TRBV6-5	TRBD1	TGTGCCAGCAGTTATTCTGGCAGGGGGCCCTACGAGCAGTACTTC	CASSYSGRGPYEQYF
TRBJ1-2	.	TRBV20-1	.	TGCAGTGCTAGTCAGGGACATAACTATGGCTACACCTTC	CSASQGHNYGYTF
TRBJ1-3	.	TRBV4-2	.	TGTGCCAGCAGCCAAGATCTGGAGGGTGGAAACACCATATATTTT	CASSQDLEGGNTIYF
TRBJ1-4	once	TRBV27	TRBD1	TGTGCCAGCAGTTTACGACAGGGGACTAATGAAAAACTGTTTTTT	CASSLRQGTNEKLFF
TRBJ2-6	few	TRBV7-2	.	TGTGCCAGCAGCTCTCAGGGCGGATCTGGGGCCAACGTCCTGACTTTC	CASSSQGGSGANVLTF
TRBJ1-1	.	TRBV27	.	TGTGCCAGCAGGCCTACGAGGAACACTGAAGCTTTCTTT	CASRPTRNTEAFF
TRBJ2-7	.	TRBV25-1	TRBD2	TGTGCCAGCAGTTTAAGCGGGAGGTCCTACGAGCAGTACTTC	CASSLSGRSYEQYF
TRBJ2-1	once	TRBV5-1	TRBD2	TGCGCCAGCAGCTTCCTAACAGCGGGAGGTCTAAATGAGCAGTTCTTC	CASSFLTAGGLNEQFF
TRBJ2-2	.	TRBV10-3	TRBD2	TGTGCCATCAGTGAGGAAACCGGGGGGAAGCTGTTTTTT	CAISEETGGKLFF
TRBJ2-5	.	TRBV12-5	TRBD1	TGTGCTAGTGGTAAAGGACAGGGGGCGCGTCGGGAAGAGACCCAGTACTTC	CASGKGQGARREETQYF
TRBJ2-1	.	TRBV29-1	TRBD2	TGCAGCGGACGGTTAGCGGGGGGGACCTACAATGAGCAGTTCTTC	CSGRLAGGTYNEQFF
TRBJ2-1	medium-sized	TRBV18	TRBD2	TGTGCCAGCTCACCGGCGGGAGGCGAGCAGTTCTTC	CASSPAGGEQFF
TRBJ2-3	.	TRBV5-4	TRBD1	TGTGCCAGCAGTCATACAGGGGGCACAGATACGCAGTATTTT	CASSHTGGTDTQYF
TRBJ2-7	.	TRBV2	.	TGTGCCAGCAGTGGAAACAGACCCTACGAGCAGTACTTC	CASSGNRPYEQYF
TRBJ1-2	.	TRBV9	TRBD1	TGTGCCAGCAGCCCAGGGACAGACTCTTATGGCTACACCTTC	CASSPGTDSYGYTF
TRBJ1-5	.	TRBV27	TRBD1	TGTGCCAGCTCACCTCACCCGGGACAGGGGGGGGTCGATCAGCCCCAGCATTTT	CASSPHPGQGGVDQPQHF
TRBJ1-1	.	TRBV4-2	TRBD1	TGTGCCAGCAGCCAAGAAAGGGGGCGGACTGAAGCTTTCTTT	CASSQERGRTEAFF